A selection of T cell receptor beta chains follows, all from one sample in a study of T cells in Graves' hyperthyroidism and ophthalmopathy. TCRdb re-called the multiplex PCR reads through MiXCR, storing one row per CDR3 protein. The data show some 500,000 distinct CDR3 sequences, around 22% seen once. Sequenced sample: blood. The receptors shown here come from a woman in her thirties with Graves' ophthalmopathy. The conserved cysteine and the conserved F or W are not part of the CDR3 here. The order of the fields is V gene, J gene, D gene, CDR3 protein. A D gene is named only where the DNA matches it firmly.

TRBV19	TRBJ1-5	.	ASSIIGRRNQPQH
TRBV24-1	TRBJ1-5	TRBD1	ATSDRSGTGENQPQH
TRBV24-1	TRBJ2-2	.	ATGQGLVNTGELF
TRBV29-1	TRBJ1-1	.	SVLGAPALNTEAF
TRBV7-3	TRBJ2-2	.	ASSFLENTGELF
TRBV12-3/TRBV12-4	TRBJ2-5	.	ASSLDPETQY
TRBV5-1	TRBJ1-2	.	ASSPTDRVEVGGYT
TRBV5-1	TRBJ2-2	.	ASSLGSAGLAGELF
TRBV20-1	TRBJ1-5	.	SATRVFGPQH
TRBV11-2	TRBJ2-5	TRBD2	ASSPPPGTSGGTGETQY
TRBV19	TRBJ1-3	TRBD1	ASTPTGAGNTIY
TRBV27	TRBJ2-7	TRBD2	ASSRYPSNSGGPSHEQY
TRBV20-1	TRBJ2-2	.	SAGTNGAGELF
TRBV20-1	TRBJ2-7	TRBD2	SARDLAESSYEQY
TRBV27	TRBJ1-3	TRBD1	ASSATGGSGNTIY
TRBV7-2	TRBJ2-7	.	ASSLNPQWEQY